This entry describes one T cell receptor beta chain. Data came from immunoSEQ multiplex PCR; TCRdb stores just in-frame clones and leaves some out. The sample has about 2.4 million clones; around nine tenths are singletons. This CDR3 is 15 amino acids long. J lost 7 bases, V lost 4 bases, and 13 bases had no gene match. CDR1 and CDR2 (germline): SGHRS, YFSETQ. The data were obtained in a study of shared clonotypes between healthy human individuals. The source material was naive CD4+ T cells sorted from blood. Documented subset: CD45RA+ positively selected. The TCR was taken from a man aged 18 to 29 in good health. This chain joins TRBV5-1 and TRBJ2-7, with 8 bases lining up with TRBD1. CDR3 sequence (DNA): TGCGCCAGCAGCCGACCGGGACAGGCCCCTTGGGAGCAGTACTTC. This codes for CASSRPGQAPWEQYF. Full variable domain (rest looked up from reference TRBV5-1 and TRBJ2-7): KAGVTQTPRYLIKTRGQQVTLSCSPISGHRSVSWYQQTPGQGLQFLFEYFSETQRNKGNFPGRFSGRQFSNSRSEMNVSTLELGDSALYLCASSRPGQAPWEQYFGPGTRLTVT.